These 26 T cell receptor beta chains were sequenced from one sample in a study of T cell repertoires in cytomegalovirus infection. TCRdb recomputed calls from the reads with MiXCR, one row per CDR3 protein. The top ten clones hold approximately 20% of a sample with a few hundred thousand distinct CDR3 sequences, 29% of them seen once. Their cognate antigens are unknown. The material sequenced was cultured PBMCs, taken from culture after CMV antigen stimulation. These receptors came from a human donor in good health (CMV status not recorded). Some clones in this sample may be carry-over from other donors' samples.

This clonotype was counted ten times or more. The genes are TRBV4-2 and TRBJ2-5, with a possible D match to TRBD2 (6 bases). The length of the CDR3 is 14 residues. Germline lookup yields CDR1 LGHNA and CDR2 YNFKEQ. V shed 0 bases and J shed 5 bases, with 10 bases lying between them. CDR3 bases: TGTGCCAGCAGCCAAGATGAAAGCGGGGAGACCCAGTACTTC. This sequence encodes CASSQDESGETQYF.

This clonotype was counted a single time. The chain carries TRBV11-2 and TRBJ1-3; tentative D call: TRBD1 (5 bases). Between the trimmed V and J ends, which lost 7 bases and 0 bases, there was a span of 13 bases. The CDR3 totals 15 residues. Per the germline V gene, CDR1 is SGHAT and CDR2 is FQNNGV. As DNA, the CDR3 is TGTGCCAGCACCATAAGGGGAGTCTCTGGAAACACCATATATTTT. Translated: CASTIRGVSGNTIYF.

Only a few counts were recorded for this clonotype. The rearrangement joins TRBV7-3 to TRBJ2-7; 8 nucleotides match TRBD2. J was trimmed by 2 bases and V by 2 bases; bases with no gene match: 8. CDR3 length: 16 amino acids. The V gene's germline CDR1 is SGHTA and CDR2 FQGTGA. The chain's CDR3 is CASSLGGGRIPYEQYF. CDR3 DNA sequence: TGTGCCAGCAGCTTAGGTGGCGGGAGGATCCCCTACGAGCAGTACTTC.

In its sample, this clonotype ranks as medium-sized. The V gene is TRBV5-1, the J gene TRBJ1-1; no reliable D call. CDR3 length equals 14 residues. Looked up from germline, CDR1 is SGHRS and CDR2 is YFSETQ. With 3 bases removed from V and 3 bases from J, the gap between germline ends came to 12 bases. The CDR3 nucleotides read TGCGCCAGCAGCTGGAACACAGAACACACTGAAGCTTTCTTT. This sequence encodes CASSWNTEHTEAFF. The whole variable domain, filled in from reference TRBV5-1 and TRBJ1-1, reads KAGVTQTPRYLIKTRGQQVTLSCSPISGHRSVSWYQQTPGQGLQFLFEYFSETQRNKGNFPGRFSGRQFSNSRSEMNVSTLELGDSALYLCASSWNTEHTEAFFGQGTRLTVV.

This clonotype occurred a few times. V usage is TRBV7-2 and J usage is TRBJ1-1; unclear D gene. This CDR3 is 13 amino acids long. Per germline, CDR1 SGHTA and CDR2 FQGNSA. Trimming took 1 base from V and 5 from J, leaving 8 bases between them. CDR3 protein: CASSLVRETEAFF. CDR3 coding DNA: TGTGCCAGCAGCTTAGTGCGGGAGACTGAAGCTTTCTTT.

In DNA, the CDR3 is TGTGCCAGCAGTTTAAGGCTAGCGGGAGACGTTACGCAGTATTTT. Translating it yields CASSLRLAGDVTQYF. The gene calls are TRBV12-3 or TRBV12-4 and TRBJ2-3, with 10 bases fitting TRBD2. The CDR3 has 15 amino acids. Unmatched junction bases numbered 7, after V lost 2 bases and J lost 8 bases.

The chain couples TRBV6-1 to TRBJ1-4; 7 nucleotides match TRBD1. The junction had 14 bases not matched to a gene; V was cut back by 5 bases and J by 2 bases. The CDR3 totals 18 residues. CDR1 and CDR2 from the germline V gene are MNHNS and SASEGT. CDR3 nucleotide sequence: TGTGCCAGCAGTTACCGGGGGCCTCAGGGACAGACTAATGAAAAACTGTTTTTT. This translates into CASSYRGPQGQTNEKLFF.

This clonotype was observed a few times. This chain uses TRBV12-3 or TRBV12-4 with TRBJ1-5; D might be TRBD1 (6 bases). There are 14 residues in the CDR3. Trimming removed 2 bases at V and 7 bases at J, with 12 bases between. The CDR3 region is CASSLSGGSQPQHF. The CDR3 DNA is TGTGCCAGCAGTTTATCTGGGGGCAGCCAGCCCCAGCATTTT.

The chain uses TRBV28 and TRBJ1-1; possible D gene TRBD1, 5 bases. The CDR3 has 13 amino acids. V shed 8 bases and J shed 7 bases, with 17 bases lying between them. The germline V gene has CDR1 MDHEN and CDR2 SYDVKM. CDR3 amino acids: CASSFTRQGEAFF. DNA for the CDR3: TGTGCCAGCTCTTTCACGAGGCAGGGTGAAGCTTTCTTT.

There are a few counts of this clonotype. This chain connects TRBV19 to TRBJ1-2; possibly TRBD1 for D (5 bases). The ends were cut back, 3 bases at V and 6 bases at J, with 11 bases in the middle. This CDR3 has 13 amino acids. CDR1 and CDR2 (germline): LNHDA, SQIVND (reference sequence). CDR3 amino acids: CASSIGRVDGYTF. CDR3 sequence (DNA): TGTGCCAGTAGTATCGGCAGGGTTGATGGCTACACCTTC.

The chain is built from TRBV19 and TRBJ2-3; the match to TRBD1 covers 8 bases. The length of the CDR3 is 14 residues. The germline gives CDR1 LNHDA, CDR2 SQIVND (reference sequence). The V and J ends lost 8 bases and 8 bases, in that order; junction bases with no gene match: 12. The CDR3 DNA sequence: TGTGCCAGTGGAAGGACAGGGTCCGCTCCTACGCAGTATTTT. Protein: CASGRTGSAPTQYF.

This clonotype was seen more than once but under ten times. The chain couples TRBV7-8 to TRBJ1-2, with D possibly being TRBD1 (5 bases). The CDR3 covers 14 residues. V gave up 1 base and J gave up 8 bases, with 14 bases separating them. Germline lookup yields CDR1 SGHVS and CDR2 FQNEAQ. The CDR3 reads CASSLEGRAYGYTF. DNA for the CDR3: TGTGCCAGCAGCTTAGAGGGCAGGGCGTACGGCTACACCTTC.

The chain couples TRBV9 to TRBJ2-3, with 7 bases matching TRBD2. This CDR3 contains 16 residues. Looked up from germline, CDR1 is SGDLS and CDR2 is YYNGEE. The ends lost 4 bases at V and 0 bases at J; junction bases unmatched: 8. The CDR3, as DNA: TGTGCCAGCAGCCATACCGGGACTATGAGCACAGATACGCAGTATTTT. This gives the protein CASSHTGTMSTDTQYF.

J is TRBJ1-4 and V is TRBV10-3, with TRBD1 identical over 9 bases. With 4 bases clipped from V and 6 bases from J, the junction kept 6 bases outside the gene matches. The CDR3 runs 15 residues. Germline V gene data show CDR1 as ENHRY and CDR2 as SYGVKD. The DNA of the CDR3 is TGTGCCATCAGTGGGGGACAGGGAGGGGATGAAAAACTGTTTTTT. Its translation is CAISGGQGGDEKLFF.

DNA of the CDR3: TGTGCCAGCAGCTTAGACATAGCGGGGGGGCGGAATGAGCAGTTCTTC. Its protein is CASSLDIAGGRNEQFF. The chain uses TRBV7-3 and TRBJ2-1; 11 bases are a match to TRBD2. V shed 2 bases, J shed 7 bases, and the junction held 7 bases outside the gene matches. The CDR3 has 16 amino acids. Germline V gene sequence: CDR1 SGHTA, CDR2 FQGTGA.

For the CDR3, the DNA is TGCAGTGCTAGATTGAGTTCTAATTCACCCCTCCACTTT. Residues: CSARLSSNSPLHF. The V gene is TRBV20-1, the J gene TRBJ1-6; no clear D. The CDR3 totals 13 residues. The V and J ends lost 2 bases and 6 bases respectively, with 8 bases between them. Per germline, CDR1 DFQATT and CDR2 SNEGSKA (reference sequence).

This clonotype was observed a handful of times. For the CDR3, the DNA is TGTGCCAGCAGTTCCCTGCTAAGACCGGCCACGGGGAACACCATATATTTT. Protein product: CASSSLLRPATGNTIYF. The chain couples TRBV12-3 or TRBV12-4 to TRBJ1-3; D gene ambiguous. The CDR3 is 17 residues long. V was trimmed by 4 bases and J by 7 bases, leaving 23 bases between them.

In its sample, this clonotype was seen a few times. The rearrangement links TRBV28 to TRBJ2-5; weak D call: TRBD1 (6 bases). V lost 4 bases, J lost 2 bases, and 11 bases lay in between. The CDR3 consists of 14 residues. The germline V gene encodes CDR1 MDHEN and CDR2 SYDVKM. The DNA of the CDR3 is TGTGCCAGCAGTTCGGACAGTCGACAAGAGACCCAGTACTTC. It encodes CASSSDSRQETQYF.

In this sample, this clonotype turned up a few times. The chain recombines TRBV27 with TRBJ2-7, with 9 bases identical to TRBD1. The CDR3 length is 14 residues. Germline lookup yields CDR1 MNHEY and CDR2 SMNVEV (reference sequence). Germline trimming cut 4 bases from V and 3 bases from J; bases unmatched to any gene: 4. The CDR3 DNA sequence: TGTGCCAGCAGTTATGGACAGGGGAACTACGAGCAGTACTTC. It yields the protein CASSYGQGNYEQYF.

This clonotype occurred a few times. This sequence joins TRBV7-2 and TRBJ1-5; D is undetermined. This CDR3 region has 16 residues. Germline V lookup: CDR1 SGHTA, CDR2 FQGNSA. V gave up 1 base and J gave up 0 bases, with 10 bases separating them. The CDR3 DNA sequence: TGTGCCAGCAGCTTAGGAGCAGGTCTTAGCAATCAGCCCCAGCATTTT. Translation gives CASSLGAGLSNQPQHF.

The chain combines TRBV6-6 with TRBJ2-6; D not certain. Trimming removed 5 bases from V and 0 bases from J, with 8 bases in between. CDR1 and CDR2 from the germline V gene are MNHNY and SVGAGI (reference sequence). The CDR3 runs 15 residues. CDR3 protein: CASSLISSGANVLTF. For the CDR3, the DNA is TGTGCCAGCAGTCTCATTAGCTCTGGGGCCAACGTCCTGACTTTC.

The gene calls are TRBV9 and TRBJ1-1, with D tentatively TRBD1 (6 bases). Germline values: CDR1 SGDLS, CDR2 YYNGEE. This CDR3 comprises 15 residues. Trimming shortened V by 4 bases and J by 2 bases, and 15 bases separated the two germline ends. The CDR3 DNA follows: TGTGCCAGCAGCACCTCAAGGGGGGGAAACACTGAAGCTTTCTTT. Translating it yields CASSTSRGGNTEAFF. Drawing the rest from reference TRBV9 and TRBJ1-1, the complete variable domain is DSGVTQTPKHLITATGQRVTLRCSPRSGDLSVYWYQQSLDQGLQFLIQYYNGEERAKGNILERFSAQQFPDLHSELNLSSLELGDSALYFCASSTSRGGNTEAFFGQGTRLTVV.

The rearrangement joins TRBV25-1 to TRBJ2-1; no firm D call. This CDR3 contains 13 residues. V lost 3 bases, J lost 7 bases, and 10 bases lay in between. Germline lookup yields CDR1 MGHDK and CDR2 SYGVNS. The CDR3 DNA reads as TGTGCCAGCAGTGATGTATTAGAGAATGAGCAGTTCTTC. It yields the protein CASSDVLENEQFF.

A few counts support this clonotype. The rearrangement joins TRBV7-2 to TRBJ2-7; TRBD1 agrees at 11 bases. J was trimmed by 5 bases and V by 5 bases; bases with no gene match: 5. The CDR3 has 14 amino acids. Germline CDR1 reads SGHTA; CDR2 reads FQGNSA. The CDR3 sequence: CASSRGQGVDEQYF. The CDR3, as DNA: TGTGCCAGCAGCCGGGGACAGGGGGTGGACGAGCAGTACTTC.

This rearrangement joins TRBV25-1 to TRBJ2-3; TRBD2 agrees at 9 bases. CDR1 and CDR2 (germline): MGHDK, SYGVNS. The CDR3 has 14 amino acids. J was trimmed by 4 bases and V by 4 bases; bases with no gene match: 3. The DNA for the CDR3 is TGTGCCAGCAGTGGCCTAGCGGGGTCAGATACGCAGTATTTT. It encodes CASSGLAGSDTQYF.

This clonotype was recorded a few times. This rearrangement joins TRBV12-3 or TRBV12-4 to TRBJ2-3, with D possibly matching TRBD2 (6 bases). The CDR3 has 13 residues. V was trimmed by 5 bases and J by 6 bases, leaving 12 bases between them. The CDR3 nucleotides are TGTGCCAGCAGTCTCGGGAGTAGGGATACGCAGTATTTT. It yields the protein CASSLGSRDTQYF.